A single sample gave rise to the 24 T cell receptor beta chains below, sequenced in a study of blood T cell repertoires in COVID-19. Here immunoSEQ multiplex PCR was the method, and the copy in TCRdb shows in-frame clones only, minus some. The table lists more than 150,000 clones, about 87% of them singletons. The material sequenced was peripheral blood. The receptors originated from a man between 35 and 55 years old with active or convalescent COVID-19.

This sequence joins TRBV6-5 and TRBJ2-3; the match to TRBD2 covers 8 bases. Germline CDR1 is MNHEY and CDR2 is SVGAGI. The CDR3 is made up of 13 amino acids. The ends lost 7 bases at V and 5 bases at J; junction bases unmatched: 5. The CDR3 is CASTGLARDTQYF. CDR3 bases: TGTGCCAGCACCGGACTAGCAAGAGATACGCAGTATTTT.

The CDR3 DNA is TGTGCCAGCAGCTTAGCCGGGACAGGGTCAGATACGCAGTATTTT. The encoded protein is CASSLAGTGSDTQYF. The chain uses TRBV7-2 and TRBJ2-3; 9 bases line up with TRBD1. The CDR3 is 15 amino acids. The V segment lost 0 bases and the J segment 4 bases; nucleotides outside the gene matches: 2. CDR1 is SGHTA, CDR2 FQGNSA, per germline. Based on the CDR3 plus reference TRBV7-2 and TRBJ2-3, the full variable domain is GAGVSQSPSNKVTEKGKDVELRCDPISGHTALYWYRQSLGQGLEFLIYFQGNSAPDKSGLPSDRFSAERTGGSVSTLTIQRTQQEDSAVYLCASSLAGTGSDTQYFGPGTRLTVL.

The CDR3 spells CASSTLTSGSDTQYF. CDR3 nucleotide sequence: TGTGCCAGTAGTACCCTAACTAGCGGCTCAGATACGCAGTATTTT. This rearrangement joins TRBV19 to TRBJ2-3, with TRBD2 matching over 8 bases. With V trimmed by 4 bases and J by 4 bases, 7 bases remained unmatched. This CDR3 region has 15 residues. Germline V gene sequence: CDR1 LNHDA, CDR2 SQIVND (reference sequence). Full variable domain (missing parts from reference TRBV19 and TRBJ2-3): DGGITQSPKYLFRKEGQNVTLSCEQNLNHDAMYWYRQDPGQGLRLIYYSQIVNDFQKGDIAEGYSVSREKKESFPLTVTSAQKNPTAFYLCASSTLTSGSDTQYFGPGTRLTVL.

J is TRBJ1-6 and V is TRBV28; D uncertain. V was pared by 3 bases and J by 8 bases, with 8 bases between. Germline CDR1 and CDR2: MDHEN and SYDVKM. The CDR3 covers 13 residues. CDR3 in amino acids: CASSFRGYSPLHF. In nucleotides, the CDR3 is TGTGCCAGCAGTTTTAGAGGCTATTCACCCCTCCACTTT.

The CDR3, as DNA: TGCAGCGTTGAATATACAGGCCCGAGCTCCTACGAGCAGTACTTC. It is translated as CSVEYTGPSSYEQYF. The gene calls are TRBV29-1 and TRBJ2-7; TRBD1 might be the D (5 bases). This CDR3 is built from 15 residues. The germline CDR1 and CDR2 sequences are SQVTM and ANQGSEA. V lost 2 bases and J 0 bases, leaving 14 bases between the germline ends.

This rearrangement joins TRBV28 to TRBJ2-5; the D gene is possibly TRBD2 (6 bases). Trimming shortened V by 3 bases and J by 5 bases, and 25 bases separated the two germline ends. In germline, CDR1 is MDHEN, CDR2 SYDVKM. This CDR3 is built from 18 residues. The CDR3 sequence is CASSFGLRDWLVGETQYF. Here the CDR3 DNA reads TGTGCCAGCAGTTTTGGGTTGAGGGACTGGCTTGTAGGTGAGACCCAGTACTTC.

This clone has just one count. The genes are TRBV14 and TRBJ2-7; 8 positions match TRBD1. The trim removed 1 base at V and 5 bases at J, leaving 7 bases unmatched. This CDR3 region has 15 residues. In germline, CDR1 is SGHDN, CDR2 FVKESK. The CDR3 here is CASSQGGAGGHEQYF. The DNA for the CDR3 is TGTGCCAGCAGCCAAGGAGGGGCAGGGGGCCACGAGCAGTACTTC. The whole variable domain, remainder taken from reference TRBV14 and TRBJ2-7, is EAGVTQFPSHSVIEKGQTVTLRCDPISGHDNLYWYRRVMGKEIKFLLHFVKESKQDESGMPNNRFLAERTGGTYSTLKVQPAELEDSGVYFCASSQGGAGGHEQYFGPGTRLTVT.

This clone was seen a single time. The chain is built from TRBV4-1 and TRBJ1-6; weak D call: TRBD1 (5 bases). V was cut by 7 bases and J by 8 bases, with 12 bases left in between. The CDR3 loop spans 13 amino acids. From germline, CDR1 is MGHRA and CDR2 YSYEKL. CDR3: CASMQGYDSPLHF. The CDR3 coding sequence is TGCGCCAGCATGCAGGGTTACGATTCACCCCTCCACTTT.

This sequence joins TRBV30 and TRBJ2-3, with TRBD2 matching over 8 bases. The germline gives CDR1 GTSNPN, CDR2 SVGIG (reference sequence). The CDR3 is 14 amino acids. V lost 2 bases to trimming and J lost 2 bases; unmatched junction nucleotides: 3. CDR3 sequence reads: CAWSSGGVTDTQYF. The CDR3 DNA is TGTGCCTGGAGTAGCGGGGGAGTCACAGATACGCAGTATTTT.

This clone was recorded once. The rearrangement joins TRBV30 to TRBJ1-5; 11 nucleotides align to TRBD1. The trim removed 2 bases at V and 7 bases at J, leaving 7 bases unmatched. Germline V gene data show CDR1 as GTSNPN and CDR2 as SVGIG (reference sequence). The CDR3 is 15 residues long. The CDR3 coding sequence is TGTGCCTGGAGTCTTCCCGGGACAGGGGGACAGCCCCAGCATTTT. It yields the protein CAWSLPGTGGQPQHF.

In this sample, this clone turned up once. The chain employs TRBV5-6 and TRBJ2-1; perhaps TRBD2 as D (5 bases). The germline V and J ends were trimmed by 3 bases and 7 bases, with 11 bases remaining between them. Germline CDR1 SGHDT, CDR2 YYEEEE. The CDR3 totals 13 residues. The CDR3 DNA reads TGTGCCAGCAGCTGGACTTTATATAATGAGCAGTTCTTC. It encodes CASSWTLYNEQFF.

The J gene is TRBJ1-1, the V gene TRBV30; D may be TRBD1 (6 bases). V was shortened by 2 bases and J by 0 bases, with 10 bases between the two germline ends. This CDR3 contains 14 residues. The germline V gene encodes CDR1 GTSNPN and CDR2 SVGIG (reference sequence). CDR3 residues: CAWSPRGLNTEAFF. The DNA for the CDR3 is TGTGCCTGGAGTCCCAGGGGCCTGAACACTGAAGCTTTCTTT.

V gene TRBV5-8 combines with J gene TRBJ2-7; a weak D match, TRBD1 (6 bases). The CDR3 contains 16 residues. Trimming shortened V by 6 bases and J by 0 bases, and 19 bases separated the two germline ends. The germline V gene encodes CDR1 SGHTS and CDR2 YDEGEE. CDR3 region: CASTLSTGHSSYEQYF. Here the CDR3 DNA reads TGTGCCAGCACCCTGTCGACAGGTCACAGCTCCTACGAGCAGTACTTC.

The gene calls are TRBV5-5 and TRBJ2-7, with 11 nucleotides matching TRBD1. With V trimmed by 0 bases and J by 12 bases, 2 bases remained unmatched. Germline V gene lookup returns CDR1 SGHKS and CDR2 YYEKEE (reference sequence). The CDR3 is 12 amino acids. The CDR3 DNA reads TGTGCCAGCAGCTTGGGGACAGGGGGCTTGTACTTC. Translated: CASSLGTGGLYF.

The CDR3 nucleotides read TGTGCCAGCAGCCCTGACAGGGGAAGGGAAAAACTGTTTTTT. It is translated as CASSPDRGREKLFF. V and J are TRBV4-2 and TRBJ1-4; 8 bases are shared with TRBD1. This CDR3 has 14 amino acids. The germline gives CDR1 LGHNA, CDR2 YNFKEQ. Losses at the gene ends were 4 bases for V and 8 bases for J; bases not matched to a gene: 6.

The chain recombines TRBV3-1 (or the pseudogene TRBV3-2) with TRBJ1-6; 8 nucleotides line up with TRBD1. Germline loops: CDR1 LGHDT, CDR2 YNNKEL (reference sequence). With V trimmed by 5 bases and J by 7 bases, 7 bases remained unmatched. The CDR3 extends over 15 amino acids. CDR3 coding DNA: TGTGCCAGCAGCTCCGGACAGGGAGTAAATTCACCCCTCCACTTT. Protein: CASSSGQGVNSPLHF.

CDR3 in DNA: TGTGCCGGCGAACAGCCAAACTCTGGAAACACCATATATTTT. Translated, it gives CAGEQPNSGNTIYF. The chain is built from TRBV7-9 and TRBJ1-3; D remains ambiguous. This CDR3 comprises 14 residues. Germline assignment: CDR1 SEHNR and CDR2 FQNEAQ (reference sequence). Trimming removed 11 bases at V and 0 bases at J, with 14 bases between. Based on the CDR3 plus reference TRBV7-9 and TRBJ1-3, the full variable domain is DTGVSQNPRHKITKRGQNVTFRCDPISEHNRLYWYRQTLGQGPEFLTYFQNEAQLEKSRLLSDRFSAERPKGSFSTLEIQRTEQGDSAMYLCAGEQPNSGNTIYFGEGSWLTVV.

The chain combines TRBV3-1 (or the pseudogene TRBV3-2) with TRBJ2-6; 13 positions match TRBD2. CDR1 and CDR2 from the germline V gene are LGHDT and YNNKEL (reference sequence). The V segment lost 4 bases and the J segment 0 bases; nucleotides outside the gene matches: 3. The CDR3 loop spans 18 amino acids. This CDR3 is CASSPGLAGDSGANVLTF. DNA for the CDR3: TGTGCCAGCAGCCCCGGACTAGCGGGGGACTCTGGGGCCAACGTCCTGACTTTC.

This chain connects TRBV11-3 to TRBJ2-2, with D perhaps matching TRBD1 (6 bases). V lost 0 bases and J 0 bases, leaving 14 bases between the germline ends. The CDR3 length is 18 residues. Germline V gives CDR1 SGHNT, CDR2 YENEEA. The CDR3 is CASSLEPYRETNTGELFF. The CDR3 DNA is TGTGCCAGCAGCTTAGAGCCCTACAGGGAGACGAACACCGGGGAGCTGTTTTTT.

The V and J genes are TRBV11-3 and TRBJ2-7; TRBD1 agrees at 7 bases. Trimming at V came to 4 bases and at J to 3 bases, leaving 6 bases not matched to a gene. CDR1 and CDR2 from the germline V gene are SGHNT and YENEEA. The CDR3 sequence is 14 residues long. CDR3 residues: CASSSGTDNYEQYF. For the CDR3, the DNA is TGTGCCAGCAGCTCCGGGACAGACAACTACGAGCAGTACTTC.

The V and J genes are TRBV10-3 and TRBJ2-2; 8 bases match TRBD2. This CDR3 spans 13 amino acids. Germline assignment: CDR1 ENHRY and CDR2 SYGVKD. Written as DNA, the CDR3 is TGTGCACACGGGGGGGTGGACACCGGGGAGCTGTTTTTT. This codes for CAHGGVDTGELFF.

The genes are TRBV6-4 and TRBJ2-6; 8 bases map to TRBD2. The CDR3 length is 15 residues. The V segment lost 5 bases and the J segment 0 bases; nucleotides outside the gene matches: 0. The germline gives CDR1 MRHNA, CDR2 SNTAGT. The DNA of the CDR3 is TGTGCCAGCAGTAGCGGGGGCTCTGGGGCCAACGTCCTGACTTTC. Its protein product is CASSSGGSGANVLTF.

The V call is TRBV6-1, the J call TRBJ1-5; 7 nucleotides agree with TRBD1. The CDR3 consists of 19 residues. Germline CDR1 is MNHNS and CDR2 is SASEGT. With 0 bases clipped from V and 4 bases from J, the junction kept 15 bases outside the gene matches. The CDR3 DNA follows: TGTGCCAGCAGTGAAGCGGTATTGTGGCAGGGGGTACTTAATCAGCCCCAGCATTTT. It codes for CASSEAVLWQGVLNQPQHF.

The CDR3 protein is CASNRGSPGRETQYF. The CDR3 DNA is TGTGCCAGTAACCGGGGAAGCCCCGGTAGAGAGACCCAGTACTTC. The chain has TRBV19 and TRBJ2-5; D might be TRBD2 (5 bases). The CDR3 runs to 15 residues. The ends were cut back, 7 bases at V and 4 bases at J, with 19 bases in the middle. Germline CDR1 is LNHDA and CDR2 is SQIVND (reference sequence).